This T cell receptor beta chain appears in the sequencing data of a study of cytomegalovirus exposure and HLA in healthy donors. About the study: Early released data had about 85 million unique TCRs, all coming from HLA-typed donors.

This CDR3 is built from 13 residues. Germline assignment: CDR1 SEHNR and CDR2 FQNEAQ (reference sequence). A word on this clone: The antigen remains unidentified.

Study observations and caveats: A later analysis showed HLA-associated TCR beta chains outstripping equally common others in clonal expansion. It was likely that a cluster of highly shared sequence variants was a sequencing artifact. Association with HLA alleles at 0.05 false discovery rate was found for about 17,000 TCR beta sequences in a later analysis.

The PCR had 60 Vbeta and 13 Jbeta primers. Produced via immunoSEQ multiplex PCR; TCRdb's table is partial and in-frame only. The sample includes about 180,000 clones, about 79% of them seen just once. The TCR originated in a young man in good health and CMV-seronegative. The chain couples TRBV7-9 to TRBJ2-7; 9 bases match TRBD2. The sequencing input was PBMCs. CDR3 in amino acids: CAWEAGGVNEQYF. CDR3 sequence (DNA): TGTGCTTGGGAGGCGGGGGGGGTGAACGAGCAGTACTTC.